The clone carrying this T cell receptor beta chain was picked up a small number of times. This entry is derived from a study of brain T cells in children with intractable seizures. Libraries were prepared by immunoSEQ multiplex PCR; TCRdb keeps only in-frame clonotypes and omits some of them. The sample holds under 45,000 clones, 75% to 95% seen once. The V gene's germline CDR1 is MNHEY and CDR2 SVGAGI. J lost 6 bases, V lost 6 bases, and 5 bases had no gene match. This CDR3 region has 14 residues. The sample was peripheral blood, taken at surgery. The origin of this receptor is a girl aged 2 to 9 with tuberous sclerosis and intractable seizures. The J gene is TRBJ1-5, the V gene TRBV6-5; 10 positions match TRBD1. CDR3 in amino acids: CASSPGQGGQPQHF. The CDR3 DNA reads TGTGCCAGCAGCCCCGGACAGGGGGGTCAGCCCCAGCATTTT.